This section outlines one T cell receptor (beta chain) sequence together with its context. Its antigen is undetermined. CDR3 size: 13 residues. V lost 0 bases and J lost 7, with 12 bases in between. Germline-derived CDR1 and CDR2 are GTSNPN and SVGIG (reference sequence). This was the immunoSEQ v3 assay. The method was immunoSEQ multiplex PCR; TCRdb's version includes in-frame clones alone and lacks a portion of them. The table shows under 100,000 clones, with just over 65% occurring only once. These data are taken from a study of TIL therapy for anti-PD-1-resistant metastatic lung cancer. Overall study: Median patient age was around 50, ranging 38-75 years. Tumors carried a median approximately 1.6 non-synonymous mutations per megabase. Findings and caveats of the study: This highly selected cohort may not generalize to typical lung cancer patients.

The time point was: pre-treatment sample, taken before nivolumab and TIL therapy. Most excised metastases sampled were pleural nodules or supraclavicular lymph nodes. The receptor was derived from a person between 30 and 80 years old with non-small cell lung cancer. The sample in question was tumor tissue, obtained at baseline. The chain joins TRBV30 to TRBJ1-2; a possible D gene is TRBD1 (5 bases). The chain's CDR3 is CAWSVARVAGYTF. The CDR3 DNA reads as TGTGCCTGGAGTGTAGCCAGGGTTGCTGGCTACACCTTC.